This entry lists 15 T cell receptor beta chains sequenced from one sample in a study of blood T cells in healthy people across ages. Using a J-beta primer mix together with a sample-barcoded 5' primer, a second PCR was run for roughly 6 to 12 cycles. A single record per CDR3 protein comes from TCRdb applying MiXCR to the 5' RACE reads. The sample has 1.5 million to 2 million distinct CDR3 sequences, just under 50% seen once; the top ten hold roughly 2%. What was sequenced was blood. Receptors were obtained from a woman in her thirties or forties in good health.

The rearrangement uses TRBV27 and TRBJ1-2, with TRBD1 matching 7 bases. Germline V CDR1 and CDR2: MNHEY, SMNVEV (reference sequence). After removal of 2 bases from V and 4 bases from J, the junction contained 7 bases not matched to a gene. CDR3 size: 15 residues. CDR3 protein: CASSLSFRDSYGYTF. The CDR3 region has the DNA TGTGCCAGCAGTTTAAGTTTTCGGGACAGCTATGGCTACACCTTC.

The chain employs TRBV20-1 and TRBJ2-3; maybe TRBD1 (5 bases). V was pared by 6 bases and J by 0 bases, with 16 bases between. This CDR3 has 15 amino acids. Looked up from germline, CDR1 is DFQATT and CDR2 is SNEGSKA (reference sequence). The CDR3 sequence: CSAGRGKQSTDTQYF. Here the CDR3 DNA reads TGCAGTGCCGGAAGGGGAAAACAAAGCACAGATACGCAGTATTTT.

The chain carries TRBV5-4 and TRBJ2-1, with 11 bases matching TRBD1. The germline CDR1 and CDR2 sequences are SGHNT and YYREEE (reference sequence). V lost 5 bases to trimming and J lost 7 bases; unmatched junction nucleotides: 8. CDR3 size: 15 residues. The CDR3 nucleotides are TGTGCCAGCAGACACGGACAGGGGGCTGGAAATGAGCAGTTCTTC. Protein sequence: CASRHGQGAGNEQFF.

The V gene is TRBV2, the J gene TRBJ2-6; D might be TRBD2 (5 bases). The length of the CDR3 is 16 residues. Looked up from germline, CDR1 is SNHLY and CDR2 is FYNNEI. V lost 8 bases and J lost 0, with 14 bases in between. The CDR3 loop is CASFGHGLSGANVLTF. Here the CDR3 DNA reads TGTGCCAGCTTCGGCCATGGACTCTCTGGGGCCAACGTCCTGACTTTC.

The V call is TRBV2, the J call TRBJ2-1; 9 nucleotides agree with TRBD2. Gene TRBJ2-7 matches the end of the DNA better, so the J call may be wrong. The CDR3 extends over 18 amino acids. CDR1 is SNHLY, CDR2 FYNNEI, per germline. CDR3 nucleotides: TGTGCCAGCAGTGAAAGTCAGCCTAGCGGGGTCATCTACAATGAGCAGTACTTC. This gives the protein CASSESQPSGVIYNEQYF.

In DNA form, the CDR3 reads TGTGCCAGCAGACCGCAGCTGGCGGGGGGCACAGATACGCAGTATTTT. Amino acids: CASRPQLAGGTDTQYF. The chain has TRBV6-5 and TRBJ2-3; 7 bases match TRBD2. Germline V gene data show CDR1 as MNHEY and CDR2 as SVGAGI. CDR3 length equals 16 residues. The V segment lost 6 bases and the J segment 1 base; nucleotides outside the gene matches: 10.

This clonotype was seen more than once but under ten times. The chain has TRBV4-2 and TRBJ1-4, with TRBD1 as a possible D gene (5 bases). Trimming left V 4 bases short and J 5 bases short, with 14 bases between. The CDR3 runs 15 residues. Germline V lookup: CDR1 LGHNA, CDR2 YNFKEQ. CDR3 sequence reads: CASSPESWDNEKLFF. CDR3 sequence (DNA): TGTGCCAGCAGCCCAGAGTCATGGGACAATGAAAAACTGTTTTTT.

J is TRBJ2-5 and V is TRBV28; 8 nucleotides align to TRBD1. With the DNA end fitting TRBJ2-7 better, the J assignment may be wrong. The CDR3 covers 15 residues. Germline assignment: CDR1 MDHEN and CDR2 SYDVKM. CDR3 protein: CASSPLDREVYEQYF. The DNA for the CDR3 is TGTGCCAGCAGTCCCTTGGACAGGGAAGTCTACGAGCAGTACTTC.

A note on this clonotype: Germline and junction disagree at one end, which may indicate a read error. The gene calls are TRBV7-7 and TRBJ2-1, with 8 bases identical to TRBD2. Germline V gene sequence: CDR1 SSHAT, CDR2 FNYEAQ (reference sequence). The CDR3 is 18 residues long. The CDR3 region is CASSRLKTGGNSYNEQFF. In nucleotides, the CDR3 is TGTGCTAGCAGCCGACTAAAAACGGGGGGGAACTCCTACAATGAGCAGTTCTTC.

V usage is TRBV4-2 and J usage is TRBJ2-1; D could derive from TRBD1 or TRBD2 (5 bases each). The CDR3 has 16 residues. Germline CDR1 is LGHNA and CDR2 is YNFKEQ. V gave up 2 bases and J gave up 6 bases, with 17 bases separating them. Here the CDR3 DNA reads TGTGCCAGCAGCCAATGGGTCAGAGGGGACGGCAATGAGCAGTTCTTC. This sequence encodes CASSQWVRGDGNEQFF.

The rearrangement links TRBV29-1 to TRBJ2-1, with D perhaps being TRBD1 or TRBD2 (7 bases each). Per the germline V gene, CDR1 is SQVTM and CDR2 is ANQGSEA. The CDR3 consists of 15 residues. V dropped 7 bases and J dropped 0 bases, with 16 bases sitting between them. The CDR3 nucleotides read TGCAGCGCAGCGGGACAGATAGACTCCTACAATGAGCAGTTCTTC. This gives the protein CSAAGQIDSYNEQFF.

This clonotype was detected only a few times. DNA for the CDR3: TGTGCCAGCAGTTTAAAGCCCGGGGGGCGAGCGAGCACAGATACGCAGTATTTT. Its translation is CASSLKPGGRASTDTQYF. The V gene is TRBV12-3 or TRBV12-4, the J gene TRBJ2-3, with D perhaps matching TRBD2 (7 bases). With 2 bases removed from V and 0 bases from J, the gap between germline ends came to 18 bases. The CDR3 has 18 residues.

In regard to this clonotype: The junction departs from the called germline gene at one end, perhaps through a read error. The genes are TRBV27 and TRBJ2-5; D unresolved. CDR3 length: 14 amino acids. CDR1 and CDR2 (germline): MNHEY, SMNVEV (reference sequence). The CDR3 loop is CASSFAMGRETQYF. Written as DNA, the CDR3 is TGCGCCAGCTCCTTTGCAATGGGTCGGGAGACCCAGTACTTC.

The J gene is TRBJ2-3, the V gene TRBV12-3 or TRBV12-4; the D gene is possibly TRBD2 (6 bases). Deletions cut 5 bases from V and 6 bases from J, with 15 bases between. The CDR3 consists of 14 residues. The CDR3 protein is CASSRRTGGDTQYF. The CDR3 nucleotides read TGTGCCAGCAGTCGACGGACCGGAGGGGATACGCAGTATTTT.

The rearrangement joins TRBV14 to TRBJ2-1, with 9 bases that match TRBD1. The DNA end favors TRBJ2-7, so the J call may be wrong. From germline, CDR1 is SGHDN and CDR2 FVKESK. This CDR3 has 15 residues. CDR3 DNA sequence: TGTGCCAGCAGCCGAGACAGGGGGGCCGACAATGAGCAGTACTTC. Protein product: CASSRDRGADNEQYF.